This section outlines one T cell receptor (beta chain) sequence together with its context. Its antigen is still unknown. This entry comes from a study of blood T cells in healthy people across ages. Study-level results: Unknown CMV status may confound age-related changes in expanded clones. More naive CD4+ cells and higher diversity marked long-lived donors relative to aged donors.

About 10 milliliters of peripheral blood were drawn from each donor into EDTA-treated tubes. The length of the CDR3 is 15 residues. Trimming took 5 bases from V and 5 from J, leaving 18 bases between them. Germline values: CDR1 SGHTA, CDR2 FQGNSA. With a J-beta primer mix and a sample-barcoded 5' primer, a second PCR ran about 7 to 11 cycles. Via MiXCR, TCRdb re-called the 5' RACE reads, giving one row per CDR3 protein. This table has roughly 900,000 distinct CDR3 sequences, around 48% appearing once. The chain has TRBV7-2 and TRBJ1-2, with D possibly being TRBD1 (5 bases). Sequenced input: blood. This receptor was identified in a man aged 25 to 45 in good health. The CDR3 protein is CASSLGRVRGYGYTF. CDR3 in DNA: TGTGCCAGCAGCCTAGGCAGGGTGCGTGGTTATGGCTACACCTTC.